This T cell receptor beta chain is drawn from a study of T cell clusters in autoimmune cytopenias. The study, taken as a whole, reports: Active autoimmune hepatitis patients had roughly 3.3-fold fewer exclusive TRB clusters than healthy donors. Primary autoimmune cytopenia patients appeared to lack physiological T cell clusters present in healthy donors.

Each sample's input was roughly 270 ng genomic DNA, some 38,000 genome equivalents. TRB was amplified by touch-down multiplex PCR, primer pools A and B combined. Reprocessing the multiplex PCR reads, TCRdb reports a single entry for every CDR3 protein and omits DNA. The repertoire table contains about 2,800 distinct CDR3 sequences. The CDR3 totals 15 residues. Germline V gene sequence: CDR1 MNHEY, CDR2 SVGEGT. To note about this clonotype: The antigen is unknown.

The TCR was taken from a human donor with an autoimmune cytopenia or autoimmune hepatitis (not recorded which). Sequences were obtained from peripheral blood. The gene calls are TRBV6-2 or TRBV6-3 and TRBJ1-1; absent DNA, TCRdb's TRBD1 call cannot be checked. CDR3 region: CASSPGQTMNTEAFF.